This TCR beta chain was found in a study of CD8 T cells in ankylosing spondylitis (TCRdb year 2017). For the study in its entirety: T cell receptor beta repertoires were profiled in healthy donors and ankylosing spondylitis patients so that disease-linked TCR variants could be found. In total, the full study cohort was made up of nearly 110 healthy donors and approximately 27 ankylosing spondylitis patients. Peripheral blood was sampled, and synovial fluid was additionally collected from ankylosing spondylitis patients.

This clonotype was found a few times. Its antigen is currently not known. One base away there is no much larger clone; base qualities are not given. Results the study describes overall, beyond this receptor: Some TCR beta motif variants had previously been reported in synovial fluid and blood of reactive arthritis patients, which suggested common disease-initiation mechanisms. A TCR beta motif made up of several highly homologous amino acid variants appeared to be characteristic of blood from ankylosing spondylitis patients. The disease-linked clones were reported as significantly enriched in matched synovial fluid samples from ankylosing spondylitis patients. The disease-linked clones had a CD8+ phenotype and were found at relatively low frequencies in peripheral blood.

V loses 5 bases at its end and J loses 13 bases; junction bases beyond the gene matches: 11. CDR3 length: 15 amino acids, cysteine to phenylalanine. Here the CDR3 DNA is all that survives: 45 bases in frame from base 1. According to the germline V gene, CDR1 reads SGHTA and CDR2 reads FQGNSA. For sequencing, an Illumina HiSeq 2500 was employed. TCR beta libraries were prepared by quantitative 5'-RACE with molecular barcodes. On the authors' methods: A new computational method based on a probabilistic model of VDJ rearrangement was used to identify disease-linked TCR variants. TCRdb trimmed public reads at Q25 via fastp, called clones via MiXCR and kept in-frame beta chains. Entries are consolidated by CDR3 protein sequence, retaining the most common genes and DNA. The authors' filters were not applied to this entry. Recorded for this sample are around 440,000 distinct CDR3 sequences; roughly 15% of them occurred a single time. The ten largest make up approximately 1% of the sample.

The origin of this receptor is a male donor with ankylosing spondylitis. In this chain, TRBV7-2 is recombined with TRBJ2-1; 13 bases in the junction line up with TRBD2. The sequenced sample consisted of blood, either unsorted or a sorted T cell fraction (not recorded which). The CDR3 amino acid sequence is: CASSRRLAGGPNQFF. The sequenced DNA is TGTGCCAGCAGCCGTAGACTAGCGGGAGGCCCCAATCAGTTCTTC.